The T cell receptor beta chain described here comes from a study of blood T cell repertoires in COVID-19. Study summary: Collection of acute and convalescent COVID-19 samples took place in the United States, Italy and Spain.

This CDR3 is built from 17 residues. Germline lookup yields CDR1 SGDLS and CDR2 YYNGEE. J gave up 7 bases and V 0 bases, and 10 bases lay outside the gene matches. Produced via immunoSEQ multiplex PCR; TCRdb's table is partial and in-frame only. The data contain about 200,000 clones, about 90% of them singletons. This TCR came from a man between 50 and 59 years old with acute or convalescent COVID-19. Material for sequencing was peripheral blood. This chain joins TRBV9 and TRBJ1-6, with TRBD1 matching over 7 bases. The CDR3 region has the DNA TGTGCCAGCAGCGTAGGGGTTCCGGGGACAGCGAATTCACCCCTCCACTTT. Its protein product is CASSVGVPGTANSPLHF.